The 9 T cell receptor beta chains reported below all come from one sample, sequenced in a study of T cells in Graves' hyperthyroidism and ophthalmopathy. Using RNA transcripts as the source, TCR beta CDR3 regions were amplified. HTBI primers drove first-round RT-PCR of the TCR CDR3. TCRdb passed the multiplex PCR reads through MiXCR, listing each CDR3 protein once. The table shows around 600,000 distinct CDR3 sequences, with just under 45% occurring only once. Source material: peripheral blood or thyroid tissue (not recorded which). Receptor source: an adult man with Graves' disease, either hyperthyroidism or ophthalmopathy (not recorded which).

In its sample, this clonotype was seen many times. This chain joins TRBV19 and TRBJ1-1; possibly TRBD1 for D (5 bases). CDR1 and CDR2 (germline): LNHDA, SQIVND (reference sequence). The length of the CDR3 is 12 residues. The V end lost 9 bases, the J end lost 1 base, and 9 bases lay between the germline ends. The CDR3 protein is CASSDRNTEAFF. CDR3 coding DNA: TGTGCCAGCAGTGACAGGAACACTGAAGCTTTCTTT.

This sequence joins TRBV7-2 and TRBJ1-5; D ambiguous. This CDR3 has 13 residues. Germline V CDR1 and CDR2: SGHTA, FQGNSA. Between the trimmed V and J ends, which lost 2 bases and 5 bases, there was a span of 7 bases. CDR3 region: CASSLLSHQPQHF. CDR3 nucleotides: TGTGCCAGCAGCTTACTTTCCCATCAGCCCCAGCATTTT.

J is TRBJ1-6 and V is TRBV6-1, with 8 bases lining up with TRBD1. The CDR3 loop spans 13 amino acids. Unmatched junction bases numbered 5, after V lost 9 bases and J lost 7 bases. CDR1 is MNHNS and CDR2 is SASEGT in the germline V gene. CDR3 sequence (DNA): TGTGCCAGAGGCGGACAGGGAAATTCACCCCTCCACTTT. The encoded protein is CARGGQGNSPLHF.

This clonotype was seen ten or more times. This chain uses TRBV15 with TRBJ1-5; maybe TRBD1 (5 bases). With 0 bases removed from V and 2 bases from J, the gap between germline ends came to 20 bases. From germline, CDR1 is LNHNV and CDR2 YYDKDF (reference sequence). The CDR3 has 19 residues. CDR3 in amino acids: CATSREGLMTEGGNQPQHF. The CDR3 nucleotides read TGTGCCACCAGCAGAGAGGGGCTGATGACGGAGGGTGGCAATCAGCCCCAGCATTTT.

The chain has TRBV12-3 or TRBV12-4 and TRBJ1-1; D gene uncertain. This CDR3 has 13 residues. V gave up 7 bases and J gave up 0 bases, with 9 bases separating them. This CDR3 is CASTLTVNTEAFF. The CDR3 coding sequence is TGTGCCAGCACCCTAACGGTGAACACTGAAGCTTTCTTT.

Worth noting for this clonotype: One end of the junction fails to match germline, which may point to a read error. Here the CDR3 reads CASSLAAGGFETQHF. The CDR3 DNA sequence: TGTGCCAGCAGCTTAGCAGCGGGAGGGTTTGAGACCCAGCACTTC. The J gene is TRBJ2-5, the V gene TRBV7-2, with 10 bases that match TRBD2. The CDR3 contains 15 residues. In germline, CDR1 is SGHTA, CDR2 FQGNSA.

The genes are TRBV20-1 and TRBJ1-2, with 7 bases that match TRBD1. Trimming cost V 6 bases and J 4 bases; bases outside gene matches: 8. Germline CDR1 and CDR2: DFQATT and SNEGSKA (reference sequence). The CDR3 has 13 amino acids. The CDR3 loop reads CSATTDRVYGYTF. The DNA of the CDR3 is TGCAGTGCCACCACCGACAGGGTCTATGGCTACACCTTC.

In its sample, this clonotype was seen a few times. The V gene is TRBV5-1, the J gene TRBJ1-1; 12 bases are shared with TRBD1. V gave up 0 bases and J gave up 4 bases; unmatched junction bases: 10. The CDR3 is made up of 18 amino acids. Germline-derived CDR1 and CDR2 are SGHRS and YFSETQ. Here the CDR3 reads CASSLAPPGQGAGTEAFF. CDR3 in DNA: TGCGCCAGCAGCTTGGCCCCTCCGGGACAGGGGGCAGGCACTGAAGCTTTCTTT.

Comment on this clonotype: This clone may be a read error of a much larger clone one base away. J is TRBJ1-5 and V is TRBV20-1, with a tentative D call TRBD1 (6 bases). CDR1 is DFQATT and CDR2 is SNEGSKA in the germline V gene (reference sequence). The CDR3 has 14 amino acids. This chain's CDR3 is CSVRLGARGQPQHF. The CDR3 DNA is TGCAGCGTACGTCTGGGGGCGCGCGGTCAGCCCCAGCATTTT.